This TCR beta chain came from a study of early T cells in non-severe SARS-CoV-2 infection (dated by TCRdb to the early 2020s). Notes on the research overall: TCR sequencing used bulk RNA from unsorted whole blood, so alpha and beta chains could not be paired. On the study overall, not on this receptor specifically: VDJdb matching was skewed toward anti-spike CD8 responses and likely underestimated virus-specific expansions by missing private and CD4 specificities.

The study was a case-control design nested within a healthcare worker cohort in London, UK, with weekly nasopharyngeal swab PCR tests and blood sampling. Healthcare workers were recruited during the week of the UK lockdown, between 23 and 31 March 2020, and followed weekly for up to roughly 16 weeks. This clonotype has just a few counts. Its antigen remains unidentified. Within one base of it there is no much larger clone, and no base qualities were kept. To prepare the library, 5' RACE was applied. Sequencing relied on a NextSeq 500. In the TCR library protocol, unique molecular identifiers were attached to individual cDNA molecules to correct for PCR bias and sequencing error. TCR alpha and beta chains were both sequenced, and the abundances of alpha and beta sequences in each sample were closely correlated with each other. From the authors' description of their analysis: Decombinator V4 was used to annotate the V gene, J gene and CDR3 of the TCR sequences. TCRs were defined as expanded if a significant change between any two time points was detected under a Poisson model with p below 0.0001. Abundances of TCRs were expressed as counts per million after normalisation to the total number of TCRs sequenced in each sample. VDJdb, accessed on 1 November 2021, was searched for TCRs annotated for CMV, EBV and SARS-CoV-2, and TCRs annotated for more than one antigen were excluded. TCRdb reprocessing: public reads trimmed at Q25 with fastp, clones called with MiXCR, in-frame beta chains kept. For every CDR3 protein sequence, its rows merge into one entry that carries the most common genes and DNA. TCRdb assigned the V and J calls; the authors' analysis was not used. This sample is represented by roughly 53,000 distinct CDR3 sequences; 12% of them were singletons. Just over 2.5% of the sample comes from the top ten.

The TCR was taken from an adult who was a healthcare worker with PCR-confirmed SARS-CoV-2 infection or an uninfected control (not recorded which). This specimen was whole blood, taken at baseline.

The CDR3 amino acid sequence is: CASSKALEQEGRAFF. The DNA sequence is given as TGTGCCAGCAGCAAAGCGCTTGAACAGGAGGGCCGAGCTTTCTTT. Recombination joined TRBV21-1 with TRBJ1-1. TRBV21-1 is assigned pseudogene status. The CDR3 goes from the cysteine to the phenylalanine over 15 residues. Just the 45-base CDR3 DNA is kept, in frame starting at base 1.